The entry below gives a single TCR beta chain sequence along with its context. The antigen this receptor binds is unknown. It has no much larger one-base neighbor in the sample; base qualities were not kept. The cohort consisted of 670 or so healthy bone marrow donors. All cohort members were sampled while nominally healthy, although unrecorded immune exposures were likely present. The donor was CMV seropositive and was included in the group of around 300 seropositive cohort members. A peripheral blood sample was collected from each donor, and TCR beta sequencing was performed on peripheral blood mononuclear cells. Genomic DNA was extracted from the blood cell samples with the Qiagen DNeasy Blood Extraction Kit. The sample belongs to a study of cytomegalovirus exposure and HLA in healthy donors (dated by TCRdb to about 2017). Some background on the complete study: In an earlier analysis of roughly 590 of the donors, 250 to 300 Gb of sequence data and 120 million or so unique TCR beta sequences from roughly 200 million T cells were reported. Among about 400 genotyped donors of the cohort, an average of around 240,000 unique TCR beta nucleotide sequences was sequenced per donor, of which roughly 17% were non-productive. Alongside the repertoire data, information on donor age, sex, ethnicity and CMV serostatus was compiled. Genome-wide SNP genotypes for about 65% of the 666 donors were used in a later genetic analysis, which treated that subset as a discovery cohort. Among the roughly 400 genotyped donors, more than 70% belonged to the genetic ancestry cluster associated with self-reported Caucasian donors. In a later analysis, previously published TCR beta repertoires from fewer than 750 donors were re-analyzed and high-resolution HLA genotyping was added so that TCR occurrence patterns could be studied. Typing coverage differed by locus: A, B, C, DRB1 and DQB1 were typed in roughly 620-630 donors, DQA1 in 500 to 550, DPA1 in 600 to 610, and DPB1 in approximately 450. In the later analysis, no new phenotypic data were used to find candidate immune exposures; instead, reliance was placed on TCR beta sequences and their occurrence across donors. A separate validation cohort of roughly 110 different subjects was used in addition to the approximately 700-subject first cohort. Because of strong linkage in the cohort, a few DR-DQ haplotypes were treated as single units for association and clustering. The study combined high-throughput TCR immunosequencing, statistical association of individual TCRs with disease status, and machine learning to predict cytomegalovirus infection status. The aim of the study was to test whether cataloging public T cell receptors could identify signatures of past pathogen exposure. The T cell repertoires of around 730 subjects were profiled by immunosequencing and related to cytomegalovirus serostatus. An early release that covered 640 HLA-typed donors contained about 300 gigabases of sequencing data and tens of millions of unique TCR sequences. In an earlier analysis of roughly 600 of the donors, high-throughput TCR beta sequencing was used to judge whether each TCR beta V gene segment behaved as functional or pseudogenic. All discovery cohort repertoires had been generated on a single sequencing platform. HLA typing included class I and class II loci at four-digit resolution.

The CDR3 goes from the cysteine to the phenylalanine over 15 residues. The CDR3 DNA has 45 bases and is translated from base 1. The junction shows trimming of 3 bases on V and 5 bases on J, and the gene matches do not reach 8 bases of it. Looking up the germline V gene (reference sequence) yields CDR1 GTSNPN and CDR2 SVGIG. Receptors were amplified or captured by the immunoSEQ multiplex PCR assay. For the multiplex PCR, a mixture combining 60 forward primers for TCR Vbeta segments and 13 reverse primers for TCR Jbeta segments was used. A multiplex PCR assay on genomic DNA amplified the CDR3 region of rearranged TCR beta genes. Amplified TCR beta libraries were sequenced as 87-base-pair reads on the Illumina HiSeq System. The paper's data handling went like this. In a later analysis, some 80 million unique TCR beta chains were counted across the 666 repertoires, and about 9.9 million of these chains were shared by at least two donors. Raw reads were error-corrected and collapsed into unique sequences by a nearest-neighbor algorithm in which closely related sequences were merged to remove PCR and sequencing errors. V, D and J gene segments were assigned by aligning CDR3 sequences to IMGT reference sequences. Each retained sequence needed at least a six-nucleotide match to both a V gene segment and a J gene segment. A rearrangement was called productive if the CDR3 had no stop codons and remained in frame with V and J, and every other rearrangement was called non-productive. Following IMGT convention, CDR3 was defined as the stretch from the second conserved V-encoded cysteine up to the conserved J-encoded phenylalanine. Sequences without an unambiguous match to a single V gene segment were excluded from the earlier analysis of 500 to 700 of the donors. In an earlier analysis of more than 500 of the donors, a V segment was called functional when productive rearrangements were above 56.7%, and segregating when the standard deviation between donors exceeded 5%. A statistical classification framework was built for diagnosing cytomegalovirus status from the catalog of TCR beta chain sequences. In a later analysis, V and J genes were assigned by comparing TCR nucleotide sequences against IMGT/GENE-DB human TR gene sequences. The TCRdist pipeline was used in a later analysis to assign CDR3 sequences and most-parsimonious VDJ recombination scenarios. A later analysis defined each TCR beta chain by its CDR3 amino acid sequence plus V-gene family, and excluded reads lacking a unique V-gene family. A later analysis removed 550 to 700 highly shared, low-generation-probability nucleotide sequences to deal with suspected cross-contamination and a sequencing artifact. In a later analysis, a clonal expansion index for each public chain was calculated from normalized within-repertoire ranks of inferred template counts. In a later analysis, generation probabilities were computed with a VDJ recombination model fitted to out-of-frame rearrangements, and the resulting probabilities were checked against IGoR. In a later analysis, hypergeometric tests were used to score TCR-TCR, TCR-HLA and TCR-CMV co-occurrence, with a repertoire-size bias correction applied to TCR pairs. To estimate false discovery rates, a later analysis permuted the HLA or CMV assignments 20 times. In a later analysis, co-occurring TCRs were grouped using DBSCAN, and TCRdist sequence similarity was added for clustering within HLA-allele-positive subsets. Repertoires with fewer than 30,000 or more than 120,000 public chains, plus five repertoires with anomalous nucleotide sharing, were excluded from co-occurrence clustering. TCRdb stores this immuneACCESS table with in-frame sequences only. Part of the clones is absent; in the studies checked, under half of the shortfall reflects unresolved V genes, and no reason is known for the rest. V and J calls and clone size are copied from that table; D and trimming were computed from the DNA. This sample gives about 180,000 clones in total; around four fifths of them show up just once. Clones ranked in the top ten supply about 3.8% of the sample.

The study at large found these results: In this cohort, only TCR beta chains were sequenced, and detectable features were limited by the absence of alpha or paired-chain data. A later analysis found that HLA-associated TCR beta chains were more clonally expanded and had lower generation probabilities than equally common non-associated chains. A further reported finding was that TCR beta sequences accurately predicted the HLA-A and HLA-B alleles for most subjects in the first cohort. In a later genetic analysis, fewer N-insertions in productive TCRs were reported among donors in an Asian-associated ancestry cluster than the roughly 700-donor mean. In vitro tests confirmed that a few of the cytomegalovirus-associated TCR beta chains recognize cytomegalovirus antigens. While some public TCRs were present in many individuals, most TCR sequences turned up only very rarely across donors. Correlated functional status among segregating V segments might reflect linkage disequilibrium, but an unknown experimental factor could not be ruled out. A later analysis reported that several top co-occurrence clusters appeared linked to parvovirus B19, influenza, CMV and Epstein-Barr virus. According to a later analysis, most CMV-associated TCR beta chains appeared to be HLA-restricted, and the HLA associations seemed to be driven largely by CMV exposure. A later genetic analysis associated a missense DCLRE1C variant with V-gene and J-gene trimming of TCR beta chains, and an independent cohort replicated the association. The earlier analysis of about 600 of the donors excluded roughly 17 rarely observed V segments, including chromosome 9 orphons, because counts were too low. In both the original and validation cohorts, the classifier was reported to diagnose cytomegalovirus status with high specificity and sensitivity. In a later analysis, the rate of TCR association differed among HLA loci, with DRB1 alleles having the most associated TCRs and HLA-C alleles having the fewest. Because the 87-base-pair reads could not distinguish some IMGT-functional V segments, including TRBV6-2 and TRBV6-3, those segments were excluded. A group of highly shared sequence variants was considered likely to be a technical artifact of the sequencing pipeline. Immune exposure information for the cohort was limited to CMV serostatus. The authors suggested that the approach could potentially be extended to other disease states and immunological phenotypes. Assigning TCR associations to individual alleles was difficult when HLA alleles, especially DR and DQ, strongly co-occurred. In an earlier analysis of some 500 of the donors, most TCR beta V segments appeared in productive rearrangements about 87% or about 30% of the time, broadly matching IMGT annotations. A later analysis associated around 16,000 TCR beta sequences with specific HLA alleles at a false discovery rate of 0.05. Presence/absence analyses assumed roughly uniform sequencing depth across donors, an assumption that may not hold. A total of about 150 TCR beta chains were listed by the study as associated with cytomegalovirus. Because HLA typing was missing for some donors at each locus, association tests included only the typed subset.

Recombination linked TRBV30 to TRBJ1-3; a stretch of 9 junction bases matches TRBD1. The sample consisted of PBMCs. This receptor was identified in a woman in her sixties in good health and CMV-seropositive. In nucleotides, the sequence is TGTGCCTGGAGCGAACAGGGGGCTTGGAGAAACACCATATATTTT. It encodes CAWSEQGAWRNTIYF.